Listed below are T cell receptor beta chains from one sample, sequenced in a study of T cell responses to AZD1222 COVID-19 vaccine. The data were produced by immunoSEQ multiplex PCR, yet TCRdb's version contains in-frame clones alone and is incomplete. The data hold some 150,000 clones, with about 92% observed a single time. This specimen was peripheral blood, taken on day 0 of AZD1222 vaccination. The receptors originated from an adult in good health. CDR3s include the opening cysteine and the closing phenylalanine or tryptophan. The D gene is left open where the match is weak. Expanded clones are given a class, and other clones once, few, many or no size at all.

CDR3nt	CDR3aa	v_gene	j_gene	d_gene	abundance
TGTGCCAGCAGCCCGGGGGGACAGGGGCTCTCTGAAGCTTTCTTT	CASSPGGQGLSEAFF	TRBV7-2	TRBJ1-1	TRBD1	.
TGTGCCAGCAGTAATAAGGGATTTGGGTTCAACACTGAAGCTTTCTTT	CASSNKGFGFNTEAFF	TRBV27	TRBJ1-1	.	.
TGTGCCATCAGTGAGAGACAGGTGGGTCCGGGAGGCTACACCTTC	CAISERQVGPGGYTF	TRBV10-3	TRBJ1-2	.	.
TGTGCCAGCAGCTTAGAAGTCTCCTACGAGCAGTACTTC	CASSLEVSYEQYF	TRBV11-2	TRBJ2-7	.	.
TGTGCCAGCAGAGAAACAGGGACTGGCTACACCTTC	CASRETGTGYTF	TRBV2	TRBJ1-2	.	.
TGCGCCAGCAGCCAAGAAGGTGCTGGTATAAGGGGCGGAACTAACTATGGCTACACCTTC	CASSQEGAGIRGGTNYGYTF	TRBV4-1	TRBJ1-2	.	.
TGTGCCTGGAGTTCCACAGGGCTCAATCAGCCCCAGCATTTT	CAWSSTGLNQPQHF	TRBV30	TRBJ1-5	.	.
TGTGCCAGCAGCCAACTCGGGACTGGGACTAGCACAGATACGCAGTATTTT	CASSQLGTGTSTDTQYF	TRBV4-2	TRBJ2-3	.	once
TGCGCCAGCAGCCAACATGCAGGACAGTATAGCAATCAGCCCCAGCATTTT	CASSQHAGQYSNQPQHF	TRBV4-1	TRBJ1-5	.	.
TGTGCCAGTAGTATTAAGGCAGGGAGACCCATGAACACTGAAGCTTTCTTT	CASSIKAGRPMNTEAFF	TRBV19	TRBJ1-1	.	.
TGTGCCAGCACCATCCGGGCCTCCTCCTACGAGCAGTACTTC	CASTIRASSYEQYF	TRBV28	TRBJ2-7	.	.
TGTGCCAGCAGGCGAGGTCCCAGATTGAACACTGAAGCTTTCTTT	CASRRGPRLNTEAFF	TRBV28	TRBJ1-1	.	.
TGTGCCAGCAGCCGACGGGCAGGGGTGAACACTGAAGCTTTCTTT	CASSRRAGVNTEAFF	TRBV9	TRBJ1-1	.	.
TGTGCCAGTAGTCCCCCTGGAATAGCGGGGTCAGATACGCAGTATTTT	CASSPPGIAGSDTQYF	TRBV19	TRBJ2-3	TRBD2	.
TGCGCCGGGAGAACAGGGAGCACCGGGGAGCTGTTTTTT	CAGRTGSTGELFF	TRBV5-1	TRBJ2-2	.	.
TGTGCCAGCAGTTTACCGGGACAGGGGAAAGAAAAACTGTTTTTT	CASSLPGQGKEKLFF	TRBV28	TRBJ1-4	TRBD1	.
TGTGCCAGTAGGGGAGTTATGGGCAATCAGCCCCAGCATTTT	CASRGVMGNQPQHF	TRBV19	TRBJ1-5	.	.
TGTGCCAGCAGAGTAGCGGGAGCCACAGATACGCAGTATTTT	CASRVAGATDTQYF	TRBV6-5	TRBJ2-3	TRBD2	.
TGTGCCAGCAGTTTCGCGAGAAACACTGAAGCTTTCTTT	CASSFARNTEAFF	TRBV6-2/TRBV6-3	TRBJ1-1	.	.
TGTGCCAGCAAACGGGAGCCCCGGGGCTTGAATACGCAGTATTTT	CASKREPRGLNTQYF	TRBV27	TRBJ2-3	.	.
TGTGCCAGCAGCCTTCTTCAGGGGCCCACCGGGGAGCTGTTTTTT	CASSLLQGPTGELFF	TRBV7-8	TRBJ2-2	.	many
TGTGCCAGCAGGCCGGGTCAACAGAGCAATCAGCCCCAGCATTTT	CASRPGQQSNQPQHF	TRBV6-5	TRBJ1-5	.	.
TGTGCCAGCAGCCAGCTGACAGGGGCAGGACATGGCTACACCTTC	CASSQLTGAGHGYTF	TRBV14	TRBJ1-2	TRBD1	.
TGTGCCAGCAGCTTTTCAGGGACAGGGAACGAGCAGTACTTC	CASSFSGTGNEQYF	TRBV5-5	TRBJ2-7	TRBD1	.
TGTGCCAGCAGCCAAAGCTCTTCTGAAGCTTTCTTT	CASSQSSSEAFF	TRBV11-3	TRBJ1-1	.	.
TGTGCCAGCAGTACGGGACAGGGAACCTACGAGCAGTACTTC	CASSTGQGTYEQYF	TRBV6-5	TRBJ2-7	TRBD1	.
TGTGCTAGTGGTTCCCCTACGGGGCGCGGCACTGAAGCTTTCTTT	CASGSPTGRGTEAFF	TRBV12-5	TRBJ1-1	.	.
TGTGCCAGCAGCTTAGACTTTCGGCCACCCCTCCACTTT	CASSLDFRPPLHF	TRBV7-2	TRBJ1-6	.	.
TGTGCCAGTAGTGCCGCCGGGACAGGGGGATACTATGGCTACACCTTC	CASSAAGTGGYYGYTF	TRBV19	TRBJ1-2	TRBD1	.
TGTGCCAGCAGCGCTATTCCGGGACGGTTGTACTTC	CASSAIPGRLYF	TRBV27	TRBJ2-7	.	.
TGTGCCAGCAGCCTCCAAGGGCACGGGAACACTGAAGCTTTCTTT	CASSLQGHGNTEAFF	TRBV14	TRBJ1-1	.	once
TGTGCCAGCAGTCCGGGCGTCAGCACAGATACGCAGTATTTT	CASSPGVSTDTQYF	TRBV28	TRBJ2-3	.	.
TGTGCCAGCAGTTACATGTGGCAGGGGGGCTACAATGAGCAGTTCTTC	CASSYMWQGGYNEQFF	TRBV6-2/TRBV6-3	TRBJ2-1	.	.
TGTGCCAGCAGACCCATAACAGGGGGGCCCAATGAGCAGTTCTTC	CASRPITGGPNEQFF	TRBV7-9	TRBJ2-1	TRBD1	.
TGTGCCAGCACCTCCAGGGGCTCGAACACTGAAGCTTTCTTT	CASTSRGSNTEAFF	TRBV7-9	TRBJ1-1	.	.
TGTGCCAGCAGCTTAGCTGTGGAGCGGGACAATGAGCAGTTCTTC	CASSLAVERDNEQFF	TRBV7-6	TRBJ2-1	.	.
TGTGCCAGCATTGGGGGTCGGGGGCGGAAAGAGCAGTACTTC	CASIGGRGRKEQYF	TRBV2	TRBJ2-7	.	.
TGTGCCAGCAGCCCTCGACTAGCGGGGGGGTACAATGAGCAGTTCTTC	CASSPRLAGGYNEQFF	TRBV9	TRBJ2-1	TRBD2	.
TGTGCCAGCAGCTCAACTGGGGTGTCGGGGGGTCTCACCGGGGAGCTGTTTTTT	CASSSTGVSGGLTGELFF	TRBV5-6	TRBJ2-2	TRBD2	.
TGTGCCAGCAGCTCCGAGGGGACCGCCCGTCGAGGGTACACCTTC	CASSSEGTARRGYTF	TRBV28	TRBJ1-2	.	.
TGTGCTAGTGGTTTGGACTACAGGGCGAACACTGAAGCTTTCTTT	CASGLDYRANTEAFF	TRBV12-5	TRBJ1-1	.	.
TGTGCCAGCAGTAGTTCTAACTATGGCTACACCTTC	CASSSSNYGYTF	TRBV7-2	TRBJ1-2	.	.
TGTGCCAGCAGTCCGGGGGTTTTTGGCTACACCTTC	CASSPGVFGYTF	TRBV7-9	TRBJ1-2	.	.
TGTGCCAGCTGGACAGAAATGAACACTGAAGCTTTCTTT	CASWTEMNTEAFF	TRBV7-9	TRBJ1-1	.	few
TGCGCCAGCAGCCAAGACGAGGGAACAGCCCGAACCTTC	CASSQDEGTARTF	TRBV4-3	TRBJ1-2	.	.
TGCGCCAGCAGCCAAGTAGGGGGCTTGAACACTGAAGCTTTCTTT	CASSQVGGLNTEAFF	TRBV4-1	TRBJ1-1	TRBD1	.
TGTGCCAGCAGCTTAGGGCCGGGTTGGGGCACTGAAGCTTTCTTT	CASSLGPGWGTEAFF	TRBV11-2	TRBJ1-1	.	.